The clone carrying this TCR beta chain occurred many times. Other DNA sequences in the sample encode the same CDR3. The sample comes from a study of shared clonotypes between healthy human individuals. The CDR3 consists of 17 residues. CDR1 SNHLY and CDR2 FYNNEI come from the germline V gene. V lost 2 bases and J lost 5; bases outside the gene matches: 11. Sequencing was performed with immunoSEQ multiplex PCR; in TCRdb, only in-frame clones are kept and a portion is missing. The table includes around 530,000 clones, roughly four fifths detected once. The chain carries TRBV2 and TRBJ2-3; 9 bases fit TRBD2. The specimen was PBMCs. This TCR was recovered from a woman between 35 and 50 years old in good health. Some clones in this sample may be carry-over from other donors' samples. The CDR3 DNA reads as TGTGCCAGCAGTGAACGGGGTAGCGGGAGCTCGGAAGATACGCAGTATTTT. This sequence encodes CASSERGSGSSEDTQYF.